This record concerns one TCR beta chain sequence. Its antigen is still unknown. Germline CDR1 is KGHSH and CDR2 is LQKENI. The CDR3 is made up of 15 amino acids. Trimming took 3 bases from V and 4 from J; bases not matched to a gene: 6. The data originate from a study of immune evolution from preneoplasia to lung adenocarcinoma. Notes on the study in general: From normal lung to invasive adenocarcinoma, top clone frequencies appeared to decrease. Later-stage lesions appeared to have more T cells, more diversity, less clonality.

H&E slides confirmed each diagnosis, reviewed by two pathologists independently. Here immunoSEQ multiplex PCR was the method, and the copy in TCRdb shows in-frame clones only, minus some. The table shows under 6,500 clones, with approximately 80% occurring only once. The sequence derives from a person aged 65 to 85 with lung adenocarcinoma. The chain joins TRBV18 to TRBJ2-7; TRBD2 agrees at 10 bases. Specimen: FFPE adjacent normal lung tissue. The DNA for the CDR3 is TGTGCCAGCTCACCCCCCCTAGCGGGGGTTTACGAGCAGTACTTC. It yields the protein CASSPPLAGVYEQYF.